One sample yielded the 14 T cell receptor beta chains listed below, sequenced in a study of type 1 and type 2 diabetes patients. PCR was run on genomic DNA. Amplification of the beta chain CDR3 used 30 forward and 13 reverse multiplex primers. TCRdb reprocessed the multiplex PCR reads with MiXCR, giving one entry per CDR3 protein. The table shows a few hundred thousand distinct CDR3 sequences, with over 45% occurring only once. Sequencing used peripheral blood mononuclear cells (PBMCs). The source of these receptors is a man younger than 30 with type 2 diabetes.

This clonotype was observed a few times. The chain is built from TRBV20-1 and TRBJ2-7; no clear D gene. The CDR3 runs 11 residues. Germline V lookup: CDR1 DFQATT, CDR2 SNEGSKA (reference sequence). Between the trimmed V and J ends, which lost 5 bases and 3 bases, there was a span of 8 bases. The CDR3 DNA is TGCAGTGCTGATAGGGACTACGAGCAGTACTTC. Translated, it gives CSADRDYEQYF.

CDR3 sequence reads: CASSPTETYGYTF. The CDR3 nucleotides are TGTGCCAGCAGTCCGACAGAAACCTATGGCTACACCTTC. V gene TRBV2 combines with J gene TRBJ1-2; D is possibly TRBD1 (5 bases). The CDR3 covers 13 residues. Germline CDR1 and CDR2: SNHLY and FYNNEI. Trimming left V 5 bases short and J 4 bases short, with 11 bases between.

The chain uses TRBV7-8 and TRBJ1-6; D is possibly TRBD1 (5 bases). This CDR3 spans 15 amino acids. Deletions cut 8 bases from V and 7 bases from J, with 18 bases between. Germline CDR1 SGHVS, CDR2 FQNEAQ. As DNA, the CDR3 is TGTGCCAGCGCTCCGTCCAGGGCAAGAAATTCACCCCTCCACTTT. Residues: CASAPSRARNSPLHF.

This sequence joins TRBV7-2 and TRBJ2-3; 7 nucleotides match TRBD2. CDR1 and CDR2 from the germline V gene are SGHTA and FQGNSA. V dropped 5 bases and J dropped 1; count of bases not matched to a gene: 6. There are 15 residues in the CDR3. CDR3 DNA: TGTGCCAGCAGCCAAGGACTAGGGGGCACAGATACGCAGTATTTT. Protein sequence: CASSQGLGGTDTQYF.

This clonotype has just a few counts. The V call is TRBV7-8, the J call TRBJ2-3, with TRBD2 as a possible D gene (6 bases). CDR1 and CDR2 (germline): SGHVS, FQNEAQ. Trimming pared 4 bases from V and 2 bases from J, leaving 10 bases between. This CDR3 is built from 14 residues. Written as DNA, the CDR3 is TGTGCCAGCAGCTCGAGCGGGTTCACAGATACGCAGTATTTT. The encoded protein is CASSSSGFTDTQYF.

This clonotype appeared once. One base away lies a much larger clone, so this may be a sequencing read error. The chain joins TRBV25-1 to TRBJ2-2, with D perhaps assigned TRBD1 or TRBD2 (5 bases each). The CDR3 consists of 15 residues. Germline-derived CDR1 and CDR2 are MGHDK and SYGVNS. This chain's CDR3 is CAGSVPGASTGELFF. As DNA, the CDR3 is TGTGCCGGCAGTGTCCCCGGGGCGAGCACCGGGGAGCTGTTTTTT.

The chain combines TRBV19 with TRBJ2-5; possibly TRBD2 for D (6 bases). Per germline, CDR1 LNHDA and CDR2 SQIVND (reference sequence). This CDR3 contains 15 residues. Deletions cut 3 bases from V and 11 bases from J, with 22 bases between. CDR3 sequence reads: CASSMAGTSYNEQYF. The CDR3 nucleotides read TGTGCCAGTAGTATGGCGGGAACCTCCTACAATGAGCAGTACTTC.

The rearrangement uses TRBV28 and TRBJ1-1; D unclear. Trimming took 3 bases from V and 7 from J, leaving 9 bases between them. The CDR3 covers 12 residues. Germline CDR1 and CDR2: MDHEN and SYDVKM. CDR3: CASSLPGFEAFF. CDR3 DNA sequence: TGTGCCAGCAGTTTGCCAGGTTTTGAAGCTTTCTTT. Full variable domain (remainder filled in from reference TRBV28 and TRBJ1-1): DVKVTQSSRYLVKRTGEKVFLECVQDMDHENMFWYRQDPGLGLRLIYFSYDVKMKEKGDIPEGYSVSREKKERFSLILESASTNQTSMYLCASSLPGFEAFFGQGTRLTVV.

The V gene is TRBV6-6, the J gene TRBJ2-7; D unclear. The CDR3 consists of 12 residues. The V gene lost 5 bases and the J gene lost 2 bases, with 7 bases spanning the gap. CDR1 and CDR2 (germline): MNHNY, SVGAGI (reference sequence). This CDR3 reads CASSTGPYEQYF. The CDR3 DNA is TGTGCCAGCAGTACGGGCCCCTACGAGCAGTACTTC.

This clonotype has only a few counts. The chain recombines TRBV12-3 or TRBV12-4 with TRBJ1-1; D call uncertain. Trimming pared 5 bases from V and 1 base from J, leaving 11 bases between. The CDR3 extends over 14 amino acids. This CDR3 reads CASSRHMANTEAFF. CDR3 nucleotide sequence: TGTGCCAGCAGTCGACACATGGCGAACACTGAAGCTTTCTTT.

The CDR3, as DNA: TGTGCCAGCACCCGAACTGGAGGGGGAAGATACAATGAGCAGTTCTTC. Encoded protein: CASTRTGGGRYNEQFF. V usage is TRBV2 and J usage is TRBJ2-1, with D tentatively TRBD1 or TRBD2 (6 bases each). V gave up 7 bases and J gave up 4 bases, with 20 bases separating them. Germline V gene data show CDR1 as SNHLY and CDR2 as FYNNEI. The CDR3 consists of 16 residues.

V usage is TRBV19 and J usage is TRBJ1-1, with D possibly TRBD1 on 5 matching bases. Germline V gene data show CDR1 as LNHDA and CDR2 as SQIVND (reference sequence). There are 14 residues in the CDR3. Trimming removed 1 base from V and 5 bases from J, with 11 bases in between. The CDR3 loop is CASSIAVGGTEAFF. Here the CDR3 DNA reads TGTGCCAGTAGTATAGCAGTTGGGGGAACTGAAGCTTTCTTT. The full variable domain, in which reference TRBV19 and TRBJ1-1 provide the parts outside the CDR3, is DGGITQSPKYLFRKEGQNVTLSCEQNLNHDAMYWYRQDPGQGLRLIYYSQIVNDFQKGDIAEGYSVSREKKESFPLTVTSAQKNPTAFYLCASSIAVGGTEAFFGQGTRLTVV.

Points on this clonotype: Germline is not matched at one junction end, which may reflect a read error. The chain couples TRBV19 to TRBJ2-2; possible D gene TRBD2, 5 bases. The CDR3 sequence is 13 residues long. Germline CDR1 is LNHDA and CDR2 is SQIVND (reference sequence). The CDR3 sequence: CASSIVGTGELVF. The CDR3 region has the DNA TGTGCCAGTAGTATAGTAGGCACCGGGGAGCTGGTTTTT.

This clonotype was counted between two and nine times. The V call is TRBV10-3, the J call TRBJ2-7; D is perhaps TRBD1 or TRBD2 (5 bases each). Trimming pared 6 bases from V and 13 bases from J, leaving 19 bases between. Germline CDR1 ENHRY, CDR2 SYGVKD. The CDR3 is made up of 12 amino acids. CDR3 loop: CAISVNRGRYYF. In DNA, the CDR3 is TGTGCCATCAGCGTAAACCGGGGCCGTTATTACTTC.